The rows below give T cell receptor beta chains drawn from one sample of a study of Graves' ophthalmopathy and Graves' hyperthyroidism. TCRdb re-called the multiplex PCR reads with MiXCR, one entry per CDR3 protein. The sample has 1 million to 1.3 million distinct CDR3 sequences, about 38% seen once. The specimen was peripheral blood or thyroid tissue (not recorded which). The receptors were gathered from an adult man with Graves' hyperthyroidism. The CDR3 runs from the conserved cysteine through the conserved F or W. Each record gives: V gene, J gene, D gene, CDR3 protein. A D gene is named only where the DNA matches it firmly.

TRBV20-1	TRBJ1-5	.	CSARDPRVGQPQHF
TRBV9	TRBJ1-5	TRBD1	CASSVGTARNQPQHF
TRBV24-1	TRBJ1-5	.	CATRGHDQPQHF
TRBV6-2/TRBV6-3	TRBJ2-7	.	CASAMNIYEQYF
TRBV16	TRBJ2-2	.	CASSPRTPNTGELFF
TRBV6-4	TRBJ2-7	.	CASSDFNGDSYEQYF
TRBV4-1	TRBJ1-5	.	CASSQDSSTASNQPQHF
TRBV7-8	TRBJ1-1	TRBD1	CASSLGVRGAEAFF
TRBV7-9	TRBJ2-5	.	CASSLRPRGQETQYF
TRBV29-1	TRBJ2-7	TRBD2	CSLGGFAYEQYF
TRBV2	TRBJ1-6	.	CASSDGPNSPLHF
TRBV25-1	TRBJ2-7	.	CASSEYAQGSYEQYF
TRBV14	TRBJ2-7	TRBD1	CASRLTGGTEQYF
TRBV2	TRBJ1-2	.	CASSEGLKGGYGYTF
TRBV7-9	TRBJ2-7	.	CASSFKESYEQYF
TRBV19	TRBJ2-7	TRBD1	CASKPGTGLDEQYF
TRBV9	TRBJ2-7	.	CASSGGMDGLVRSYGQYF
TRBV5-1	TRBJ2-7	.	CASSLGGGLQYF
TRBV10-3	TRBJ2-2	.	CAISPQTGNTGELFF
TRBV7-2	TRBJ1-1	.	CASSPGQKYEAFF
TRBV19	TRBJ2-7	.	CASLDVAGSSYEQYF
TRBV10-3	TRBJ1-1	TRBD1	CAISESGQGLSEAFF
TRBV7-9	TRBJ1-6	TRBD1	CASSPGTAIEVLHF
TRBV29-1	TRBJ2-2	TRBD2	CSALVLAGVGELFF
TRBV19	TRBJ2-6	.	CASTDSMEYSGANVLTF
TRBV12-3/TRBV12-4	TRBJ2-2	TRBD1	CASSFQQGARELFF
TRBV2	TRBJ2-2	.	CASRTDRNTGELFF